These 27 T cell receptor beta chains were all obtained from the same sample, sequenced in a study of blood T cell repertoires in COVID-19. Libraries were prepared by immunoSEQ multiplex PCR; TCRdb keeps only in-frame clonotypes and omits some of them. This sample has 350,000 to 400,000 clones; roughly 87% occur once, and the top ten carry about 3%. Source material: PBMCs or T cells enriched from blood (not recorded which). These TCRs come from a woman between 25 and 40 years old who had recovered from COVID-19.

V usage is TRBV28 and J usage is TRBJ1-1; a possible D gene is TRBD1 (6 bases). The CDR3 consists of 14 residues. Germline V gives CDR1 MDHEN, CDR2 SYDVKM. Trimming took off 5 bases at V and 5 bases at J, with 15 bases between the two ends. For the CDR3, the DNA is TGTGCCAGCAGTCCCCTTAGGACAGTAACTGAAGCTTTCTTT. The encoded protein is CASSPLRTVTEAFF.

DNA of the CDR3: TGTGCCAGCTCCTTCGACAGGGGCGATATCTATGGCTACACCTTC. This gives the protein CASSFDRGDIYGYTF. The chain uses TRBV18 and TRBJ1-2; 8 bases align to TRBD1. V lost 6 bases and J lost 4; bases outside the gene matches: 10. From germline, CDR1 is KGHSH and CDR2 LQKENI. The CDR3 covers 15 residues.

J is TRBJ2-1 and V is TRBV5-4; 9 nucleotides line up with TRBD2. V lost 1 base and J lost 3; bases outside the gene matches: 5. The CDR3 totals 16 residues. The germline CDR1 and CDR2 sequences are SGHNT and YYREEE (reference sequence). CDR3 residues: CASSLRLAGIYNEQFF. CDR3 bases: TGTGCCAGCAGCTTGCGGCTAGCGGGGATCTACAATGAGCAGTTCTTC.

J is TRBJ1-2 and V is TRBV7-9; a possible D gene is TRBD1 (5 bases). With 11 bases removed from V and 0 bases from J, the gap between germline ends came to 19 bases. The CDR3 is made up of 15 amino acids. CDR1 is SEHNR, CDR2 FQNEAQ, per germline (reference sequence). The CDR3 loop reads CAAQEGSTSNYGYTF. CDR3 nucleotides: TGTGCCGCTCAGGAGGGGTCGACGTCTAACTATGGCTACACCTTC.

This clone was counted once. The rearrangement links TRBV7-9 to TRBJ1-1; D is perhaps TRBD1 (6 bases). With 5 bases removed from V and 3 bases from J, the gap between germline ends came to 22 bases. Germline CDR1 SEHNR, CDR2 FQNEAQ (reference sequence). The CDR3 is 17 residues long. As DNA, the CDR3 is TGTGCCAGCAGCCCCCTCCCCCCCACAGGGTTAGACACTGAAGCTTTCTTT. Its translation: CASSPLPPTGLDTEAFF. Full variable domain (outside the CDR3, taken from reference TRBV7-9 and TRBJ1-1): DTGVSQNPRHKITKRGQNVTFRCDPISEHNRLYWYRQTLGQGPEFLTYFQNEAQLEKSRLLSDRFSAERPKGSFSTLEIQRTEQGDSAMYLCASSPLPPTGLDTEAFFGQGTRLTVV.

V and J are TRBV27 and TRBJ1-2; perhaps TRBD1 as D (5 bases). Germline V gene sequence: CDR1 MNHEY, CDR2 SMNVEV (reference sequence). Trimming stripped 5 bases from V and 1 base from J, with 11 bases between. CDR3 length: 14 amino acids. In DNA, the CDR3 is TGTGCCAGCAGTCCAAAGACAGTTAACTATGGCTACACCTTC. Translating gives CASSPKTVNYGYTF.

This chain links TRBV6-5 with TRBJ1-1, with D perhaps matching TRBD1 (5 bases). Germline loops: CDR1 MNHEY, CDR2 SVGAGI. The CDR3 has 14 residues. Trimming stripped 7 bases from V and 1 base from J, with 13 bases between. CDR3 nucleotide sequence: TGTGCCAGCACCGCGGGACGGCAGAACACTGAAGCTTTCTTT. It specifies CASTAGRQNTEAFF.

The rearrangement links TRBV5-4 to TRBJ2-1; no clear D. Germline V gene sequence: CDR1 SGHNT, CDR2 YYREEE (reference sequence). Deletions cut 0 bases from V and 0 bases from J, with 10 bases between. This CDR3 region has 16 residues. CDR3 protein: CASSLELPSSYNEQFF. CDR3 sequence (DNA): TGTGCCAGCAGCTTGGAACTCCCGAGCTCCTACAATGAGCAGTTCTTC.

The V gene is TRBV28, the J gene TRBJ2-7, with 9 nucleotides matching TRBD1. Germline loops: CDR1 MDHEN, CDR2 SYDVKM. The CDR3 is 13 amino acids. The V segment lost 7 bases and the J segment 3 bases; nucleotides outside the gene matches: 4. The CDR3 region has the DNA TGTGCCAGCACCTCGGGACAGGGCTACGAGCAGTACTTC. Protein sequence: CASTSGQGYEQYF. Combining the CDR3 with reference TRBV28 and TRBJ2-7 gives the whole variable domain DVKVTQSSRYLVKRTGEKVFLECVQDMDHENMFWYRQDPGLGLRLIYFSYDVKMKEKGDIPEGYSVSREKKERFSLILESASTNQTSMYLCASTSGQGYEQYFGPGTRLTVT.

CDR3 bases: TGTGCCAGCACCCTAGGGGTAGTCTACGAGCAGTACTTC. As protein: CASTLGVVYEQYF. The chain is built from TRBV12-3 or TRBV12-4 and TRBJ2-7; D perhaps matches TRBD1 (5 bases). The length of the CDR3 is 13 residues. V lost 7 bases and J 3 bases, leaving 13 bases between the germline ends.

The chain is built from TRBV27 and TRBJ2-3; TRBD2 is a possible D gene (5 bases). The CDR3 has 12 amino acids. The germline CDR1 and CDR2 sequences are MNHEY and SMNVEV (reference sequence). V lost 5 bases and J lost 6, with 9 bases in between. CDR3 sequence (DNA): TGTGCCAGCAGTAGGGAGTCTGATACGCAGTATTTT. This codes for CASSRESDTQYF.

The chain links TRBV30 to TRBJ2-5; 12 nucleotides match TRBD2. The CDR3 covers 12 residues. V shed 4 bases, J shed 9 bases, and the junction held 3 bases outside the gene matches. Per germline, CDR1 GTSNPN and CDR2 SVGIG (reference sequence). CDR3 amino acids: CAWTSGGAAQYF. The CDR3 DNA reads TGTGCCTGGACTAGCGGGGGGGCGGCCCAGTACTTC.

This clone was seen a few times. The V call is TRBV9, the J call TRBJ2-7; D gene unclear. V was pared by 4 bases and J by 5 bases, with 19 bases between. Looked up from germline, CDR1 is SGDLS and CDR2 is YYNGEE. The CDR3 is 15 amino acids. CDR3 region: CASSFGSHTLDEQYF. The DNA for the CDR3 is TGTGCCAGCAGCTTCGGGTCTCACACCCTCGACGAGCAGTACTTC. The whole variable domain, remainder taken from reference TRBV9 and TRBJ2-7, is DSGVTQTPKHLITATGQRVTLRCSPRSGDLSVYWYQQSLDQGLQFLIQYYNGEERAKGNILERFSAQQFPDLHSELNLSSLELGDSALYFCASSFGSHTLDEQYFGPGTRLTVT.

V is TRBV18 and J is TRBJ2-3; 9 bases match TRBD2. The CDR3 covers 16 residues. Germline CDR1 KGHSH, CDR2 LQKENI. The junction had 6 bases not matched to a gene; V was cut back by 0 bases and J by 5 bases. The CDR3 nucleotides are TGTGCCAGCTCACCACCTGCGGGGGGGGTAGGAGATACGCAGTATTTT. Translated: CASSPPAGGVGDTQYF.

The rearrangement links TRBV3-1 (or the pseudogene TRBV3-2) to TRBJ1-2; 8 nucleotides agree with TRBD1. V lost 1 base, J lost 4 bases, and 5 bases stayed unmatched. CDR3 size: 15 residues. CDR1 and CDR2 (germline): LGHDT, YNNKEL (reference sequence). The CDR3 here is CASSQGGTGVYGYTF. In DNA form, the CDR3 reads TGTGCCAGCAGCCAAGGGGGGACAGGCGTCTATGGCTACACCTTC.

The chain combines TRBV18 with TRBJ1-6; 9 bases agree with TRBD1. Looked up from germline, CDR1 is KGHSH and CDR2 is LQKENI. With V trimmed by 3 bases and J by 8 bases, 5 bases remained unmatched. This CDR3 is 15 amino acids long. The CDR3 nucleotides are TGTGCCAGCTCACCGGGACAGGGTCAACATTCACCCCTCCACTTT. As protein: CASSPGQGQHSPLHF.

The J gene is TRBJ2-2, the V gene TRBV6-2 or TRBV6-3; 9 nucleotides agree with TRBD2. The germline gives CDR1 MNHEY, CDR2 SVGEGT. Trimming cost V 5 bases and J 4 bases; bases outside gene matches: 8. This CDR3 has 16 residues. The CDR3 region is CASSLGTSYGTGELFF. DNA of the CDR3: TGTGCCAGCAGTCTAGGGACTAGCTACGGCACCGGGGAGCTGTTTTTT.

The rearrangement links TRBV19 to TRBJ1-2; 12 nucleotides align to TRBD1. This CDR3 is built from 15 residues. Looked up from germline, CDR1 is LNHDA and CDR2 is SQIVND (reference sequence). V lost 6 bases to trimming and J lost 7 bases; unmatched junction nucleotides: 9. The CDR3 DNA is TGTGCCAGTAGAACCCGGGACAGGGGGCCGTCTGGCTACACCTTC. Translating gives CASRTRDRGPSGYTF.

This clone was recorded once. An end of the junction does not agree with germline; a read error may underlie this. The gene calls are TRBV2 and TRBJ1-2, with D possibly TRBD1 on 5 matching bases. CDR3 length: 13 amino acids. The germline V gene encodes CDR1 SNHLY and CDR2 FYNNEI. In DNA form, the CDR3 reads TGTGCCAGCAGTGAAGCTGCAGGGTTAGGCTACATCTTC. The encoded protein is CASSEAAGLGYIF.

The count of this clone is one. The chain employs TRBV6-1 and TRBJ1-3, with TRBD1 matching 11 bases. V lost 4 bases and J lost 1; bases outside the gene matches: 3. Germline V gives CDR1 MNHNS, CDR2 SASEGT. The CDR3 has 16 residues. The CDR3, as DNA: TGTGCCAGCAGTGGGACAGGGGGCGCTTCTGGAAACACCATATATTTT. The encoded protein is CASSGTGGASGNTIYF.

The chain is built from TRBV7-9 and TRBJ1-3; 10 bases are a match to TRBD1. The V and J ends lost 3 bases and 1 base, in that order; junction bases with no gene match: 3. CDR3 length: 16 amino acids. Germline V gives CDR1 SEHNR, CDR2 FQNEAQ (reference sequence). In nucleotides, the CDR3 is TGTGCCAGCAGCTTGGACAGGGGGACGTCTGGAAACACCATATATTTT. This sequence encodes CASSLDRGTSGNTIYF.

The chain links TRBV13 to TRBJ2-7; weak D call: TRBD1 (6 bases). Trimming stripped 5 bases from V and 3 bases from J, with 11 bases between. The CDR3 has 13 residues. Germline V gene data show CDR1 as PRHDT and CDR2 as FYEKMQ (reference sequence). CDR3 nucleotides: TGTGCCAGCAGCCCCGGACAGAACTACGAGCAGTACTTC. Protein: CASSPGQNYEQYF. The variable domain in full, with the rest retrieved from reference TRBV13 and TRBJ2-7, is AAGVIQSPRHLIKEKRETATLKCYPIPRHDTVYWYQQGPGQDPQFLISFYEKMQSDKGSIPDRFSAQQFSDYHSELNMSSLELGDSALYFCASSPGQNYEQYFGPGTRLTVT.

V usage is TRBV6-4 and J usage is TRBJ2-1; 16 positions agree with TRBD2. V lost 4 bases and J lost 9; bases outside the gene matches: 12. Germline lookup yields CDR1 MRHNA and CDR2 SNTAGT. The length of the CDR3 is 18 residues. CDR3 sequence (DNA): TGTGCCAGCAGTGCCAACCTTGGGACTAGCGGGAGGGCCAGTGAGCAGTTCTTC. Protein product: CASSANLGTSGRASEQFF.

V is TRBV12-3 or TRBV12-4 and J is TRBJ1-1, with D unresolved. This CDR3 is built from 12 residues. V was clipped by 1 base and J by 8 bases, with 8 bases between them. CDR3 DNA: TGTGCCAGCAGTTTAGGAACGCAGGAAGCTTTCTTT. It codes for CASSLGTQEAFF.

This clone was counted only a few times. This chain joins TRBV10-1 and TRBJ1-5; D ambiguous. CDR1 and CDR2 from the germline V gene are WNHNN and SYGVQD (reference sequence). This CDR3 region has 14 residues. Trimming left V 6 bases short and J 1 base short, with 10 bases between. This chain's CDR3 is CASRPGGSNQPQHF. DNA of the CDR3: TGCGCCAGCAGGCCCGGAGGGAGCAATCAGCCCCAGCATTTT.

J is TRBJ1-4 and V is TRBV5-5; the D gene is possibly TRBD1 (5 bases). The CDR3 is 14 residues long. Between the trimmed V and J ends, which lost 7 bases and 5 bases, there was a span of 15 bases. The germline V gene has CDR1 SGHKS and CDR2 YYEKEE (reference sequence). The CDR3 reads CASQMTAMNEKLFF. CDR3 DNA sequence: TGTGCCAGCCAAATGACAGCGATGAATGAAAAACTGTTTTTT.

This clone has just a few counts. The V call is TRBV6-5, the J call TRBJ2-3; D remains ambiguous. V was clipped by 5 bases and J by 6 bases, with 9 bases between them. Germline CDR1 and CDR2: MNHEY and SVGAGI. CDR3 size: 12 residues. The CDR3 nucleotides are TGTGCCAGCAGTCCGAACTCGGATACGCAGTATTTT. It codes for CASSPNSDTQYF.